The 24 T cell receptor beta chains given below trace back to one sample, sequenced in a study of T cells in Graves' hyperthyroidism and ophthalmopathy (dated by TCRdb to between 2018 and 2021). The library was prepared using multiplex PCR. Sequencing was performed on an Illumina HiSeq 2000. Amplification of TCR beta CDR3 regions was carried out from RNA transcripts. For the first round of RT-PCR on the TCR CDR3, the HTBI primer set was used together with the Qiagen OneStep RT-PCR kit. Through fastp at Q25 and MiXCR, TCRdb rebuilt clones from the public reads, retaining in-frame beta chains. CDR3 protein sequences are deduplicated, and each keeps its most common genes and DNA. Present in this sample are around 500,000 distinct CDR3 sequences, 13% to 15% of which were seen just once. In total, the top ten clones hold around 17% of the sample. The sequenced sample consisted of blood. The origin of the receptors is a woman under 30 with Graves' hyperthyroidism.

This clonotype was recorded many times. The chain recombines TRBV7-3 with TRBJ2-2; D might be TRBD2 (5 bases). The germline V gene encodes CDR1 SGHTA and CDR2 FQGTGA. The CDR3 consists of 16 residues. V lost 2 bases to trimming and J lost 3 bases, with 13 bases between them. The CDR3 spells CASSLYPSSYTGELFF. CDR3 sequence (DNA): TGTGCCAGCAGCTTATACCCTAGCTCCTACACCGGGGAGCTGTTTTTT.

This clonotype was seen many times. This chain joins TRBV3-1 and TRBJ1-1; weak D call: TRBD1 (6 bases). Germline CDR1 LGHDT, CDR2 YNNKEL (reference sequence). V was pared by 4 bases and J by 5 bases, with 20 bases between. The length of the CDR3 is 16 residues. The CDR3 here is CASSRNPPGAGTEAFF. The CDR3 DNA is TGTGCCAGCAGCCGAAATCCCCCGGGGGCGGGAACTGAAGCTTTCTTT.

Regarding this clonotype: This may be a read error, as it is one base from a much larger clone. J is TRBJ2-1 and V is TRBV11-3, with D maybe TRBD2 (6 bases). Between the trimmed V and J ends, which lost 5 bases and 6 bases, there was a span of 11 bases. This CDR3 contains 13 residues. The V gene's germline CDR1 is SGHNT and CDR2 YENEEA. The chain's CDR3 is CASSPRDFNEQFF. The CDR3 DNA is TGTGCCAGCAGCCCCCGGGACTTCAATGAGCAGTTCTTC.

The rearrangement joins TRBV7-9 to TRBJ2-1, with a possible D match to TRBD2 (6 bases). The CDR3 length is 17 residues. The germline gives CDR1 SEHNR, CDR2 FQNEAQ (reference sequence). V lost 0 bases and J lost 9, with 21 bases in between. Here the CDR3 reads CASSLAVLPGVGTEQFF. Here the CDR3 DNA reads TGTGCCAGCAGCTTAGCGGTCCTACCGGGAGTGGGGACTGAGCAGTTCTTC.

The CDR3 DNA reads TGCAGTGCTAGAACGGGACCTAGCACAGATACGCAGTATTTT. This translates into CSARTGPSTDTQYF. The chain uses TRBV20-1 and TRBJ2-3, with D tentatively TRBD1 or TRBD2 (5 bases each). The CDR3 is 14 amino acids. V was clipped by 2 bases and J by 0 bases, with 9 bases between them. Germline lookup yields CDR1 DFQATT and CDR2 SNEGSKA (reference sequence).

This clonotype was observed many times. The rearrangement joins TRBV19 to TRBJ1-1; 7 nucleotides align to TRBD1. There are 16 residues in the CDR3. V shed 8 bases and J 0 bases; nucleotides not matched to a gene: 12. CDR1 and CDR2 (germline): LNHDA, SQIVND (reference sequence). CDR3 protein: CASRGRRQGMNTEAFF. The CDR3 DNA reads TGTGCCAGTCGGGGGCGACGACAGGGCATGAACACTGAAGCTTTCTTT.

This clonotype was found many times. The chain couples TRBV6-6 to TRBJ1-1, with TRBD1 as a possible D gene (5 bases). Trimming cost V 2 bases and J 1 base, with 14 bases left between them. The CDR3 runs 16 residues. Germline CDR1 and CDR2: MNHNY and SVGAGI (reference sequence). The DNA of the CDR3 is TGTGCCAGCAGTTACCCAGGGTGGCGGCGGAACACTGAAGCTTTCTTT. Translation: CASSYPGWRRNTEAFF.

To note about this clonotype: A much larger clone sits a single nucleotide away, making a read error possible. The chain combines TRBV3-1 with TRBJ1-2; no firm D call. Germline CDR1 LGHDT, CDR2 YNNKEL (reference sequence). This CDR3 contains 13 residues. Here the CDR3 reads CGSSQESSYGYTF. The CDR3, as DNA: TGTGGCAGCAGCCAAGAGAGCTCCTATGGCTACACCTTC. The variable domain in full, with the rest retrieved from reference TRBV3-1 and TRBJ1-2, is DTAVSQTPKYLVTQMGNDKSIKCEQNLGHDTMYWYKQDSKKFLKIMFSYNNKELIINETVPNRFSPKSPDKAHLNLHINSLELGDSAVYFCGSSQESSYGYTFGSGTRLTVV.

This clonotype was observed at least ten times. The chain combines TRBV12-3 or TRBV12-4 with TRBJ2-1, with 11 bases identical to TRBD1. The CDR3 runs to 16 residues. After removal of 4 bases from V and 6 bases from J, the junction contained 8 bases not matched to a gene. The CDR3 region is CASSYWTGGALNEQFF. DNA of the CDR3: TGTGCCAGCAGTTACTGGACAGGGGGCGCCCTCAATGAGCAGTTCTTC.

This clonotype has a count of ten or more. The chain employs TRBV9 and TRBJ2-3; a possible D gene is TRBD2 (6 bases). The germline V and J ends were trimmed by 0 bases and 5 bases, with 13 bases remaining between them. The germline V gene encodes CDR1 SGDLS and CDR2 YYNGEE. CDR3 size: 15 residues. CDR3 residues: CASSVGASDEDTQYF. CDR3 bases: TGTGCCAGCAGCGTAGGCGCTAGCGATGAAGATACGCAGTATTTT.

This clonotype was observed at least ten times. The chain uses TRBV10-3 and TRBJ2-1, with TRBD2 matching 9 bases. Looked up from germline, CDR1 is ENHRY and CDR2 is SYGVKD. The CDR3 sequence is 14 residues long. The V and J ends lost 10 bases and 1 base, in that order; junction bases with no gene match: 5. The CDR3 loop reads CATHTSGSYNEQFF. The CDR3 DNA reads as TGTGCCACCCATACTAGCGGGTCCTACAATGAGCAGTTCTTC.

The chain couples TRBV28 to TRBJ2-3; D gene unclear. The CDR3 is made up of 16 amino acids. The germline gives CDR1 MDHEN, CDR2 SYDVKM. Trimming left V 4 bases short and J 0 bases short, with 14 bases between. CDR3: CASSSAWGSSTDTQYF. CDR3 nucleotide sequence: TGTGCCAGCAGTTCCGCTTGGGGTTCTAGCACAGATACGCAGTATTTT.

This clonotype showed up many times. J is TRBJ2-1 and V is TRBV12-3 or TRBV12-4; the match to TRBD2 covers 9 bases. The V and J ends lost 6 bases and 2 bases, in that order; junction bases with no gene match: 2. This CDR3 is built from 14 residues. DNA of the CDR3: TGTGCCAGCAGGATAGCGGGAGCCTACAATGAGCAGTTCTTC. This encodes CASRIAGAYNEQFF.

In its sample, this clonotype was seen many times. This chain's CDR3 is CASSIRDSESPLHF. The CDR3 DNA is TGTGCCAGCAGTATCCGGGACAGTGAGTCACCCCTCCACTTT. The V gene is TRBV12-3 or TRBV12-4, the J gene TRBJ1-6, with TRBD1 matching 7 bases. The trim removed 5 bases at V and 10 bases at J, leaving 8 bases unmatched. The CDR3 loop spans 14 amino acids.

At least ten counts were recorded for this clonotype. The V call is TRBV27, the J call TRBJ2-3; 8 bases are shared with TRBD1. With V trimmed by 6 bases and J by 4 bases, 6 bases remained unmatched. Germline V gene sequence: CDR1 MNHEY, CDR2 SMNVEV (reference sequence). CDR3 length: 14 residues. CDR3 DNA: TGTGCCAGCAGAGTACAGGGGGTCGCAGATACGCAGTATTTT. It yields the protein CASRVQGVADTQYF.

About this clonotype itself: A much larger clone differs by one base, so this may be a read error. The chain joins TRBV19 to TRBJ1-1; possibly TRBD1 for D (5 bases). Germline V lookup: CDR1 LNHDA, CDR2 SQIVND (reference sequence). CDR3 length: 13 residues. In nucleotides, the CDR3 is TGTGCCAGTAGTATAGCAGGGAACATTGAAGCTTTCTTT. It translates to CASSIAGNIEAFF.

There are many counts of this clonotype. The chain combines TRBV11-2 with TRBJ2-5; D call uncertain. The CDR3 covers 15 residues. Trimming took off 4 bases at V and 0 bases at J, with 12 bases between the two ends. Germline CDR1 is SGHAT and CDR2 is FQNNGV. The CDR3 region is CASSSPQAYQETQYF. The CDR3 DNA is TGTGCCAGCAGCTCACCCCAGGCGTACCAAGAGACCCAGTACTTC.

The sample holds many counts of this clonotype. DNA for the CDR3: TGTGCCAGCAGTTTATACGCAGTGAACACTGAAGCTTTCTTT. It codes for CASSLYAVNTEAFF. The chain employs TRBV27 and TRBJ1-1; D is ambiguous. The length of the CDR3 is 14 residues. V was clipped by 1 base and J by 0 bases, with 6 bases between them. From germline, CDR1 is MNHEY and CDR2 SMNVEV (reference sequence).

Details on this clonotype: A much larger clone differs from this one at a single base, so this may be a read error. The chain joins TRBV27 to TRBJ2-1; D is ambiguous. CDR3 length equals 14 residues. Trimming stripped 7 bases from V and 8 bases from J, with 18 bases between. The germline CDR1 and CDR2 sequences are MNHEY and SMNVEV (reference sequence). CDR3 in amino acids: CASTQKRGSDEQFF. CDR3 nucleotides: TGTGCCAGCACCCAAAAGAGAGGATCGGATGAGCAGTTCTTC.

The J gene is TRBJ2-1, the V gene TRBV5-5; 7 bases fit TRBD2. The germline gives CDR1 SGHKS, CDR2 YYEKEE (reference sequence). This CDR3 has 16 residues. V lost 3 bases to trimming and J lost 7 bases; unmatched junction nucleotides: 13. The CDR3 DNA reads TGTGCCAGCAGCTCGCCTTTGGCGGGAGTTGTGAATGAGCAGTTCTTC. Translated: CASSSPLAGVVNEQFF. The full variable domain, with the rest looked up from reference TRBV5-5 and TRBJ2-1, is DAGVTQSPTHLIKTRGQQVTLRCSPISGHKSVSWYQQVLGQGPQFIFQYYEKEERGRGNFPDRFSARQFPNYSSELNVNALLLGDSALYLCASSSPLAGVVNEQFFGPGTRLTVL.

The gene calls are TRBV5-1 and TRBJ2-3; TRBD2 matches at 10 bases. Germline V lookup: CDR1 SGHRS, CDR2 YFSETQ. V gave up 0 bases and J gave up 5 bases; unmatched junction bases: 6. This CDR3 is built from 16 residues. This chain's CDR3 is CASSLESSGRQDTQYF. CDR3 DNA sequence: TGCGCCAGCAGCTTGGAGTCTAGCGGGAGACAAGATACGCAGTATTTT.

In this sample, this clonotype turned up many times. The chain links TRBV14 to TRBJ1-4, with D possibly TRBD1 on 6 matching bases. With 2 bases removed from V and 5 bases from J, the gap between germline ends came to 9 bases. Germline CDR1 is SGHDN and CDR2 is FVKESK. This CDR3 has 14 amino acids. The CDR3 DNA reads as TGTGCCAGCAGCCAACAGGGGTTAAATGAAAAACTGTTTTTT. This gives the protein CASSQQGLNEKLFF.

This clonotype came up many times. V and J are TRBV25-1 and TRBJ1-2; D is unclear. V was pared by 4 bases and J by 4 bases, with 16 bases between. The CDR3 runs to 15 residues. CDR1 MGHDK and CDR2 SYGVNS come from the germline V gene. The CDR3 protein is CASSAPGRLPYGYTF. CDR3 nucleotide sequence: TGTGCCAGCAGTGCCCCAGGACGATTGCCCTATGGCTACACCTTC.

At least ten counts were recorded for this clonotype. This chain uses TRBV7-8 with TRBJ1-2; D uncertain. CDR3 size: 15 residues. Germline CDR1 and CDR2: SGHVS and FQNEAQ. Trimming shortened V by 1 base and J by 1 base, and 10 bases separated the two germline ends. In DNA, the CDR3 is TGTGCCAGCAGCTTAGATCAAATGCTTAACTATGGCTACACCTTC. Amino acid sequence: CASSLDQMLNYGYTF.